This T cell receptor (beta chain) was profiled in a study of identical twins (dated by TCRdb to about 2016). A note on the overall study: To test whether fetal clonotypes persist, the study used deep sequencing on TCR alpha and beta repertoires from monozygotic twins, unrelated adults of various ages, and cord blood. Replicate twin experiments were performed at different times using different library preparation protocols to rule out contamination. What the research found in general, with its limitations: Out-of-frame TCR alpha sequences shared between twins showed an excess of low generation-probability sequences compared with coincidental sharing between unrelated individuals. Abundant cord blood beta clonotypes carried fewer insertions; young adult naive repertoires showed a weaker similar trend, while memory repertoires showed none. Zero-insertion analyses could be partly confounded by invariant T cells such as MAIT and iNKT, though diverse VJ usage argued against such confounding for most clonotypes. Recombination models systematically underestimated out-of-frame TCR alpha sharing in monozygotic twins but agreed with sharing between unrelated individuals. Because the same donors could not be followed over many years, the conclusions relied on cross-sectional statistical analysis. The excess sharing between twins in beta out-of-frame sequences was weaker because fewer shared sequences reduced the signal-to-noise ratio.

The CDR3 covers 15 residues, taking in both the cysteine and the phenylalanine. Only CDR3 DNA remains: 45 bases, in frame from the first base. For CDR1 and CDR2, the germline V gene lists SGHRS and YFSETQ. Trimming costs V 1 base and J 1 base, and their ends lie 12 bases apart. Library method: 5' RACE. These reads were obtained on an Illumina HiSeq 2000. A universal primer binding site was introduced by template switching, and a unique molecular identifier was present in the final cDNA, enabling accurate counting of TCR cDNA molecules. First-strand cDNA for TCR alpha and beta chains was synthesized from specific primers in the conserved constant-segment region. Each cDNA library was double barcoded, with a SMART-Mk sample barcode plus Illumina barcodes, to control for contamination. TruSeq adapter sequences and Illumina sample barcodes were added in two successive PCR steps. Sequencing of the TCR alpha and beta cDNA libraries was done on the Illumina HiSeq platform using custom primers. The authors' pipeline ran thus. MiGEC processed the raw reads to extract unique molecular identifiers, while MiXCR was used to determine the CDR3 positions. For each individual, recombination models were inferred using an EM algorithm with the repgenHMM and IGoR tools. Shared clonotype analysis was performed with the tcR package in R, normalizing sharing by the product of cloneset sizes. To study raw recombination free of thymic and clonal selection effects, out-of-frame nonproductive sequences were analyzed. TCRdb reanalyzed the raw reads on its own, using fastp at Q25 for trimming and MiXCR for clone calling, and kept in-frame beta chains. Rows with a matching CDR3 protein are joined into one entry that keeps the most common DNA and genes. In this record, the V and J calls reflect TCRdb's handling and not the investigators' own analysis. The sample data list a few hundred thousand distinct CDR3 sequences, and more than 20% of these were observed just once. The ten largest make up over 2.5% of the sample.

For this clonotype: The clone's antigen remains unknown. It has no much larger one-base neighbor in the sample; base qualities were not kept.

Every donor was a healthy Caucasian. The twin cohort comprised three pairs of female monozygotic twins, all aged roughly 18 to 30 years. Positive isolation kits from Invitrogen were used to isolate the CD4+ and CD8+ T cell populations. The sample also formed part of further work on T cells expressing NK-cell markers. As noted in the second study: In sorted CD3+CD56+NKG2C+, CD3+CD56+NKG2C- and CD3+CD56-NKG2C+ T-cell subsets from several donors, TCR beta-chain repertoires were profiled. Among the eight sequenced donors, seven were HCMV-seropositive and one was HCMV-seronegative. To restrict sorting to alphabetaTCR-expressing T cells, an anti-gammadeltaTCR antibody was added in several experiments. In six donors, the dominant CD3+CD56+NKG2C+ clonotypes were found to rank among the top 10 CD8+ clonotypes and to make up 1.0-7.0% of CD8+ T cells. Those dominant clonotypes were again the most abundant among CD3+CD56-NKG2C+ cells in a few donors, at about 28.3-60.1%. It remained unclear whether the expanded NKG2C-expressing T cell clones were specific for HCMV antigens. All eight donors whose samples were sequenced were randomly selected healthy volunteers, three of them men and five women. HCMV serostatus was determined by detecting HCMV-specific IgG in serum with a commercial ELISA kit. MIGEC handled demultiplexing of the reads and grouping by UMI, while MiTCR was used to assemble and quantify clonotypes. To remove erroneous sequences, TCR cDNA sequences were retained only when supported by two or more reads. The tcR package was used for downstream repertoire analysis, with clonotypes matched between fractions based on CDR3 nucleotide sequence plus V segment. VDJmatch was used to annotate antigen specificity against VDJdb, with one amino acid substitution in CDR3 allowed.

Material for sequencing was CD4+ T cells sorted from blood. The rearrangement combines TRBV5-1 with TRBJ2-7; matching of 6 bases hints at TRBD1 as the D gene. The receptor was derived from a woman younger than 30 in good health. The CDR3 region: CASSLMGDKSYEQYF. Here is the DNA: TGCGCCAGCAGCTTGATGGGGGACAAATCCTACGAGCAGTACTTC.